This T cell receptor (beta chain) was found in a study of PD-1 blockade in classical Hodgkin lymphoma. Trimming pared 3 bases from V and 2 bases from J, leaving 15 bases between. This CDR3 is built from 15 residues. Germline V gene lookup returns CDR1 GTSNPN and CDR2 SVGIG (reference sequence). Brentuximab vedotin exposure varied, and every patient relapsed after autologous stem cell transplantation. This table comes from immunoSEQ multiplex PCR, and its TCRdb copy is limited to in-frame clones, with some not included. The table has 45,000 to 65,000 clones, around two thirds seen once. Material: peripheral blood mononuclear cells (PBMCs), obtained before the second cycle of nivolumab. This sequence originates from a human donor with classical Hodgkin lymphoma. The chain recombines TRBV30 with TRBJ2-3, with D tentatively TRBD2 (6 bases). The DNA for the CDR3 is TGTGCCTGGAGCCCGGGACTCCAATACACAGATACGCAGTATTTT. Residues: CAWSPGLQYTDTQYF.